Listed here are 27 T cell receptor beta chains from one sample, sequenced in a study of CD8 T cells in Susac syndrome (dated by TCRdb to between 2018 and 2021). The library relied on the immunoSEQ multiplex PCR assay. RNA was extracted using the RNeasy kit, and about 0.45 to 1 ug of the RNA was reverse transcribed with random hexamers. The raw public reads went through TCRdb reprocessing: fastp at Q25, MiXCR clone calling, in-frame beta chains kept. Rows are combined by CDR3 protein, so each entry shows the most common genes and DNA. This sample is represented by around 200,000 distinct CDR3 sequences; roughly 94% of them were singletons. The ten largest clones take up 0.09% to 0.1% of the sample. Sequenced material: CD4+ T cells from PBMCs. These receptors originate from a human donor with Susac syndrome.

This clonotype occurred a few times. The genes are TRBV14 and TRBJ1-2, with a possible D match to TRBD1 (5 bases). Trimming removed 0 bases at V and 10 bases at J, with 18 bases between. Germline V gene sequence: CDR1 SGHDN, CDR2 FVKESK. CDR3 size: 15 residues. The CDR3 loop is CASSQELGPDSDYTF. In DNA form, the CDR3 reads TGTGCCAGCAGCCAAGAACTGGGGCCGGATTCCGACTACACCTTC.

This chain links TRBV23-1 with TRBJ2-2; the match to TRBD1 covers 8 bases. TRBV23-1 is annotated as an ORF whose role is uncertain. V was clipped by 8 bases and J by 4 bases; unmatched bases: 6. The CDR3 contains 14 residues. CDR3 DNA sequence: TGCGCCAGCCGGACAGGGTGCGGCACCGGGGAGCTGTTTTTT. This sequence encodes CASRTGCGTGELFF.

The J gene is TRBJ1-3, the V gene TRBV30; 7 positions match TRBD1. The CDR3 is made up of 13 amino acids. The trim removed 3 bases at V and 7 bases at J, leaving 6 bases unmatched. Germline CDR1 and CDR2: GTSNPN and SVGIG (reference sequence). Here the CDR3 reads CAWSADRANTIYF. DNA for the CDR3: TGTGCCTGGAGCGCCGACAGGGCCAACACCATATATTTT. Complete variable domain (other parts from reference TRBV30 and TRBJ1-3): SQTIHQWPATLVQPVGSPLSLECTVEGTSNPNLYWYRQAAGRGLQLLFYSVGIGQISSEVPQNLSASRPQDRQFILSSKKLLLSDSGFYLCAWSADRANTIYFGEGSWLTVV.

The genes are TRBV7-2 and TRBJ1-2; no clear D. Germline V lookup: CDR1 SGHTA, CDR2 FQGNSA. With 2 bases removed from V and 8 bases from J, the gap between germline ends came to 12 bases. The CDR3 totals 13 residues. CDR3 loop: CASSLYGMGGYTF. Here the CDR3 DNA reads TGTGCCAGCAGCTTATATGGAATGGGAGGCTACACCTTC.

V and J are TRBV27 and TRBJ2-7; no clear D. The CDR3 extends over 14 amino acids. CDR1 and CDR2 (germline): MNHEY, SMNVEV (reference sequence). V lost 3 bases and J lost 2, with 11 bases in between. This chain's CDR3 is CASSFAARTYEQYF. As DNA, the CDR3 is TGTGCCAGCAGTTTCGCCGCGAGAACCTACGAGCAGTACTTC.

CDR3 nucleotide sequence: TGTGCCAGCAGCCAATGGCGGGAGGTAGGGGCAGATACGCAGTATTTT. Protein product: CASSQWREVGADTQYF. The chain employs TRBV3-1 and TRBJ2-3, with 8 bases aligning to TRBD2. CDR1 and CDR2 (germline): LGHDT, YNNKEL (reference sequence). This CDR3 is 16 amino acids long. V gave up 2 bases and J gave up 4 bases; unmatched junction bases: 8.

This rearrangement joins TRBV12-3 or TRBV12-4 to TRBJ2-7; D is perhaps TRBD1 (6 bases). This CDR3 contains 14 residues. V gave up 3 bases and J gave up 3 bases, with 12 bases separating them. For the CDR3, the DNA is TGTGCCAGCAGTTTCAATGGCAGGGGCTACGAGCAGTACTTC. This encodes CASSFNGRGYEQYF.

V gene TRBV7-9 combines with J gene TRBJ1-3; 8 bases are a match to TRBD1. Germline V gene lookup returns CDR1 SEHNR and CDR2 FQNEAQ (reference sequence). The CDR3 extends over 16 amino acids. V lost 4 bases and J lost 0; bases outside the gene matches: 5. CDR3 in DNA: TGTGCCAGCAGCTCCACGGGACAGGTCTCTGGAAACACCATATATTTT. Encoded protein: CASSSTGQVSGNTIYF.

The rearrangement links TRBV6-1 to TRBJ2-7; TRBD2 matches 8 bases. The CDR3 is made up of 15 amino acids. The germline V gene has CDR1 MNHNS and CDR2 SASEGT. Trimming at V came to 1 base and at J to 1 base, leaving 3 bases not matched to a gene. The CDR3 nucleotides are TGTGCCAGCAGTGAAGGTACTAGCGGATCCTACGAGCAGTACTTC. Amino acids: CASSEGTSGSYEQYF.

This clonotype appeared a few times. The V call is TRBV2, the J call TRBJ2-5, with D perhaps TRBD2 (6 bases). Germline V gives CDR1 SNHLY, CDR2 FYNNEI. CDR3 length: 12 amino acids. V was pared by 4 bases and J by 5 bases, with 8 bases between. Here the CDR3 DNA reads TGTGCCAGCAGTGCTGGGAGGGAGACCCAGTACTTC. Translated: CASSAGRETQYF.

The chain is built from TRBV30 and TRBJ2-2; 14 nucleotides match TRBD2. Germline V gene data show CDR1 as GTSNPN and CDR2 as SVGIG (reference sequence). CDR3 length: 20 amino acids. J was trimmed by 6 bases and V by 1 base; bases with no gene match: 16. CDR3 DNA: TGTGCCTGGAGTGCCTTAGCGACTAGCGGGAGGGCCGAGAATCCCGGGGAGCTGTTTTTT. This sequence encodes CAWSALATSGRAENPGELFF.

Concerning this clonotype itself: The junction differs from germline at one of its ends, possibly a read error. The V call is TRBV20-1, the J call TRBJ2-1, with TRBD2 matching over 8 bases. The CDR3 is made up of 12 amino acids. Germline V gene sequence: CDR1 DFQATT, CDR2 SNEGSKA (reference sequence). This CDR3 reads CSRSSGSNEQFF. As DNA, the CDR3 is TGTTCCCGCTCGAGCGGGAGTAATGAGCAGTTCTTC.

V is TRBV15 and J is TRBJ1-2; 7 bases are shared with TRBD1. The CDR3 runs to 15 residues. V lost 0 bases to trimming and J lost 3 bases; unmatched junction nucleotides: 4. CDR1 and CDR2 from the germline V gene are LNHNV and YYDKDF (reference sequence). In DNA form, the CDR3 reads TGTGCCACCAGCAGAGATCGACAGGGTCACTATGGCTACACCTTC. Its translation: CATSRDRQGHYGYTF.

The J gene is TRBJ1-6, the V gene TRBV7-2; D is perhaps TRBD1 (5 bases). The CDR3 runs to 15 residues. CDR1 and CDR2 (germline): SGHTA, FQGNSA. V lost 5 bases to trimming and J lost 5 bases, with 13 bases between them. DNA of the CDR3: TGTGCCAGCAGCCCGCGGGACGCCAATAATTCACCCCTCCACTTT. Protein product: CASSPRDANNSPLHF.

The V call is TRBV19, the J call TRBJ2-4, with a weak D call TRBD1 (6 bases). Per germline, CDR1 LNHDA and CDR2 SQIVND (reference sequence). Deletions cut 2 bases from V and 2 bases from J, with 13 bases between. The CDR3 length is 16 residues. CDR3 region: CASSILDSRTKNIQYF. The CDR3 DNA follows: TGTGCCAGTAGTATACTGGACAGCAGAACCAAAAACATTCAGTACTTC.

The chain uses TRBV2 and TRBJ1-4; 8 bases map to TRBD1. The V and J ends lost 8 bases and 8 bases, in that order; junction bases with no gene match: 7. The CDR3 is 13 residues long. Germline V lookup: CDR1 SNHLY, CDR2 FYNNEI. CDR3 DNA sequence: TGTGCCAGCGGTCGGACAGGGTACGAAAAACTGTTTTTT. Its translation is CASGRTGYEKLFF.

V is TRBV10-3 and J is TRBJ2-7; D unclear. The germline V gene has CDR1 ENHRY and CDR2 SYGVKD. The CDR3 covers 14 residues. Trimming stripped 0 bases from V and 0 bases from J, with 6 bases between. CDR3 residues: CAISESRNSYEQYF. DNA for the CDR3: TGTGCCATCAGTGAGTCAAGAAACTCCTACGAGCAGTACTTC.

The chain couples TRBV4-2 to TRBJ2-7; the D is unclear. The CDR3 runs to 13 residues. The germline V gene has CDR1 LGHNA and CDR2 YNFKEQ. Trimming shortened V by 1 base and J by 3 bases, and 7 bases separated the two germline ends. CDR3 nucleotide sequence: TGTGCCAGCAGCCAAGCCCCGGGCTACGAGCAGTACTTC. Amino acids: CASSQAPGYEQYF.

The genes are TRBV7-8 and TRBJ2-7; TRBD1 matches at 10 bases. CDR3 size: 16 residues. Trimming took 1 base from V and 4 from J; bases not matched to a gene: 7. From germline, CDR1 is SGHVS and CDR2 FQNEAQ. For the CDR3, the DNA is TGTGCCAGCAGCTTAGGGGGGACAGGGGACAAGTACGAGCAGTACTTC. Protein sequence: CASSLGGTGDKYEQYF.

J is TRBJ2-1 and V is TRBV28; no definite D call. Trimming removed 5 bases from V and 13 bases from J, with 12 bases in between. The CDR3 runs 11 residues. Germline CDR1 and CDR2: MDHEN and SYDVKM. The CDR3 DNA sequence: TGTGCCAGCAGTGTGAACTTAGACCAGTTCTTC. Translated, it gives CASSVNLDQFF. The whole variable domain, filled in from reference TRBV28 and TRBJ2-1, reads DVKVTQSSRYLVKRTGEKVFLECVQDMDHENMFWYRQDPGLGLRLIYFSYDVKMKEKGDIPEGYSVSREKKERFSLILESASTNQTSMYLCASSVNLDQFFGPGTRLTVL.

The rearrangement joins TRBV3-1 to TRBJ2-1, with D unresolved. The V end was cut by 4 bases, the J end by 9 bases, with 10 bases between. Germline V gene lookup returns CDR1 LGHDT and CDR2 YNNKEL (reference sequence). This CDR3 region has 12 residues. DNA for the CDR3: TGTGCCAGCAGCCCTCAGATTGGTGAGCAGTTCTTC. Translation gives CASSPQIGEQFF.

V is TRBV7-2 and J is TRBJ2-7, with TRBD1 matching 9 bases. CDR3 length: 14 amino acids. V shed 6 bases and J 3 bases; nucleotides not matched to a gene: 6. The germline V gene encodes CDR1 SGHTA and CDR2 FQGNSA. In DNA, the CDR3 is TGTGCCAGCAGTGGGACAGGGAAAAACTACGAGCAGTACTTC. This encodes CASSGTGKNYEQYF.

The gene calls are TRBV7-2 and TRBJ2-6; TRBD2 might be the D (6 bases). Trimming stripped 4 bases from V and 0 bases from J, with 7 bases between. This CDR3 has 15 amino acids. Germline V CDR1 and CDR2: SGHTA, FQGNSA. Here the CDR3 DNA reads TGTGCCAGCAGCTGGGGGGTCTCTGGGGCCAACGTCCTGACTTTC. This encodes CASSWGVSGANVLTF. Using reference TRBV7-2 and TRBJ2-6 for the parts outside the CDR3, the full variable domain is GAGVSQSPSNKVTEKGKDVELRCDPISGHTALYWYRQSLGQGLEFLIYFQGNSAPDKSGLPSDRFSAERTGGSVSTLTIQRTQQEDSAVYLCASSWGVSGANVLTFGAGSRLTVL.

V gene TRBV6-6 combines with J gene TRBJ2-7, with TRBD1 matching 9 bases. The V gene's germline CDR1 is MNHNY and CDR2 SVGAGI (reference sequence). The J segment lost 6 bases and the V segment lost 6 bases, leaving 9 bases of the junction unmatched. This CDR3 spans 14 amino acids. DNA for the CDR3: TGTGCCAGCAGGGGGGACAGGGTTCGCATCGAGCAGTACTTC. The encoded protein is CASRGDRVRIEQYF.

The V call is TRBV7-3, the J call TRBJ2-1; no clear D gene. V was pared by 1 base and J by 10 bases, with 11 bases between. Germline V CDR1 and CDR2: SGHTA, FQGTGA. The CDR3 spans 13 residues. The CDR3 DNA sequence: TGTGCCAGCAGCTTAAACGTTCAGAACGAGCAGTTCTTC. This translates into CASSLNVQNEQFF. Drawing the rest from reference TRBV7-3 and TRBJ2-1, the complete variable domain is GAGVSQTPSNKVTEKGKYVELRCDPISGHTALYWYRQSLGQGPEFLIYFQGTGAADDSGLPNDRFFAVRPEGSVSTLKIQRTERGDSAVYLCASSLNVQNEQFFGPGTRLTVL.

The chain combines TRBV5-6 with TRBJ1-1; 11 nucleotides agree with TRBD1. The CDR3 has 16 residues. CDR1 and CDR2 from the germline V gene are SGHDT and YYEEEE. Germline trimming cut 2 bases from V and 5 bases from J; bases unmatched to any gene: 8. In nucleotides, the CDR3 is TGTGCCAGCAGCTTATACCGGGACAGGGGGGGAACTGAAGCTTTCTTT. Its translation: CASSLYRDRGGTEAFF.

V is TRBV20-1 and J is TRBJ1-1, with TRBD1 matching 8 bases. Germline V gives CDR1 DFQATT, CDR2 SNEGSKA (reference sequence). The V gene end was trimmed by 6 bases and the J gene end by 5 bases; junction bases not matched to a gene: 11. The CDR3 is made up of 14 amino acids. In nucleotides, the CDR3 is TGCAGTGCCCCAGGGGGCGCGTCGAGGACTGAAGCTTTCTTT. Encoded protein: CSAPGGASRTEAFF.